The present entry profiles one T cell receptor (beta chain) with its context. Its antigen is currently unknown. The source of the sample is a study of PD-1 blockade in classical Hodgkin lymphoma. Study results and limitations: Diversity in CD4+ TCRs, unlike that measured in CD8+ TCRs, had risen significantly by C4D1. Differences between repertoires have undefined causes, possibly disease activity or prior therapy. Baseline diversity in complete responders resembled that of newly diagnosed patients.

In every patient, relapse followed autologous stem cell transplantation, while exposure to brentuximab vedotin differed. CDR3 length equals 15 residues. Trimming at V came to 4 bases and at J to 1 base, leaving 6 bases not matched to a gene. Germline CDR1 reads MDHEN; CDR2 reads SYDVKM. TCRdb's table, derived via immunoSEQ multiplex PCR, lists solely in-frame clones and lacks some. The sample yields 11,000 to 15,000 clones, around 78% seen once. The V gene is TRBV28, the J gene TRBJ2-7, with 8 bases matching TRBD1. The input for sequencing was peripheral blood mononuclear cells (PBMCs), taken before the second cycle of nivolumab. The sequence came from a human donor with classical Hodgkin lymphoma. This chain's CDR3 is CASSSQGAGSYEQYF. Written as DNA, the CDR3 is TGTGCCAGCAGTTCGCAGGGGGCAGGTTCCTACGAGCAGTACTTC.